Shown below are 13 T cell receptor beta chains from a single sample sequenced in a study of shared clonotypes between healthy human individuals. The table came from immunoSEQ multiplex PCR; TCRdb's copy has only in-frame clones and leaves some out. The sample holds roughly 2.5 million clones, around nine tenths seen once. The specimen sequenced was naive CD4+ T cells sorted from blood. Subset specified: CD45RA+ positively selected. These receptors originate from a man aged 18-30 years in good health.

The genes are TRBV6-5 and TRBJ1-2, with a tentative D call TRBD1 (6 bases). The CDR3 length is 14 residues. The germline V gene has CDR1 MNHEY and CDR2 SVGAGI. The V end was cut by 6 bases, the J end by 8 bases, with 19 bases between. Here the CDR3 reads CASRGQGWREGYTF. The CDR3 nucleotides read TGTGCCAGCAGGGGACAAGGGTGGCGAGAAGGCTACACCTTC.

This sequence joins TRBV6-5 and TRBJ2-2; 11 bases line up with TRBD2. Trimming at V came to 7 bases and at J to 6 bases, leaving 7 bases not matched to a gene. Germline lookup yields CDR1 MNHEY and CDR2 SVGAGI. The CDR3 contains 15 residues. The CDR3 nucleotides are TGTGCCAGCACGCTAGCGGGAGGTCTCCCCGGGGAGCTGTTTTTT. Protein product: CASTLAGGLPGELFF.

The chain recombines TRBV5-1 with TRBJ2-1, with 9 nucleotides matching TRBD2. The CDR3 sequence is 15 residues long. CDR1 is SGHRS, CDR2 YFSETQ, per germline. With V trimmed by 0 bases and J by 5 bases, 3 bases remained unmatched. CDR3 bases: TGCGCCAGCAGCTTGGCACTAGCGGGCCACAATGAGCAGTTCTTC. This gives the protein CASSLALAGHNEQFF.

J is TRBJ2-1 and V is TRBV6-6; 9 positions match TRBD2. V lost 5 bases, J lost 3 bases, and 5 bases stayed unmatched. This CDR3 comprises 15 residues. CDR1 and CDR2 (germline): MNHNY, SVGAGI (reference sequence). Here the CDR3 DNA reads TGTGCCAGCAGTCTTAGCGGGAGTCTCTACAATGAGCAGTTCTTC. The encoded protein is CASSLSGSLYNEQFF.

DNA for the CDR3: TGTGCCATCAGACCCTTGAGGGACAGGGGCCGCGGGAGTGGAAACACCATATATTTT. Translation gives CAIRPLRDRGRGSGNTIYF. This rearrangement joins TRBV10-3 to TRBJ1-3; 10 bases align to TRBD1. Germline lookup yields CDR1 ENHRY and CDR2 SYGVKD. The CDR3 covers 19 residues. V lost 6 bases and J lost 3; bases outside the gene matches: 17.

The chain is built from TRBV5-1 and TRBJ2-5, with D uncertain. The germline V gene has CDR1 SGHRS and CDR2 YFSETQ. V was trimmed by 0 bases and J by 4 bases, leaving 16 bases between them. CDR3 size: 16 residues. CDR3 protein: CASSLASAAVVETQYF. CDR3 sequence (DNA): TGCGCCAGCAGCTTGGCCTCGGCGGCCGTAGTAGAGACCCAGTACTTC.

The rearrangement links TRBV9 to TRBJ2-1; D call uncertain. V gave up 0 bases and J gave up 0 bases, with 7 bases separating them. The CDR3 loop spans 15 amino acids. CDR1 SGDLS and CDR2 YYNGEE come from the germline V gene. CDR3 in DNA: TGTGCCAGCAGCGTAGACTTACCCTCCTACAATGAGCAGTTCTTC. It encodes CASSVDLPSYNEQFF.

In the case of this clone: Other DNA sequences within the sample encode an identical CDR3. In DNA, the CDR3 is TGCAGTGCTAGAGATCAGTACGAGCAGTACTTC. This gives the protein CSARDQYEQYF. V is TRBV20-1 and J is TRBJ2-7; no reliable D call. With 0 bases removed from V and 4 bases from J, the gap between germline ends came to 4 bases. CDR3 length: 11 amino acids. CDR1 and CDR2 from the germline V gene are DFQATT and SNEGSKA (reference sequence).

V usage is TRBV7-2 and J usage is TRBJ1-1; 7 nucleotides match TRBD1. Germline V lookup: CDR1 SGHTA, CDR2 FQGNSA. Trimming removed 8 bases from V and 7 bases from J; junction bases left unmatched: 13. CDR3 size: 14 residues. CDR3 residues: CASGRRDRQSEAFF. The CDR3, as DNA: TGTGCCAGCGGTAGACGGGACAGACAGAGTGAAGCTTTCTTT.

Regarding this clone: Compared with germline, one end of the junction differs, possibly owing to a read error. Other DNA sequences within the sample encode an identical CDR3. This chain uses TRBV9 with TRBJ2-7; 10 bases line up with TRBD1. This CDR3 is built from 15 residues. Germline V CDR1 and CDR2: SGDLS, YYNGEE. The chain's CDR3 is CASSVEGQGNYEQYF. The CDR3 DNA sequence: TGCGCCAGCAGCGTAGAGGGACAGGGGAACTACGAGCAGTACTTC.

The chain joins TRBV19 to TRBJ2-5; 12 nucleotides align to TRBD1. V dropped 7 bases and J dropped 5; count of bases not matched to a gene: 8. Germline loops: CDR1 LNHDA, CDR2 SQIVND (reference sequence). The CDR3 sequence is 15 residues long. CDR3 DNA: TGTGCCAGTAAAGGGACAGGGGGCGTGCGGGAGACCCAGTACTTC. Its protein product is CASKGTGGVRETQYF.

V is TRBV5-1 and J is TRBJ1-2; a weak D match, TRBD1 (5 bases). Between the trimmed V and J ends, which lost 4 bases and 6 bases, there was a span of 22 bases. The CDR3 consists of 16 residues. Germline assignment: CDR1 SGHRS and CDR2 YFSETQ. The CDR3 DNA sequence: TGCGCCAGCAGCCCGGCGTCCCGGACAAGGGAGGATGGCTACACCTTC. Its protein product is CASSPASRTREDGYTF.

V usage is TRBV19 and J usage is TRBJ2-1, with D possibly being TRBD2 (5 bases). Germline-derived CDR1 and CDR2 are LNHDA and SQIVND (reference sequence). The V end was cut by 4 bases, the J end by 4 bases, with 23 bases between. The CDR3 length is 18 residues. The CDR3 loop reads CASSTGSAARVGYNEQFF. DNA for the CDR3: TGTGCCAGTAGTACCGGCAGTGCCGCGAGGGTGGGGTACAATGAGCAGTTCTTC.